This T cell receptor (beta chain) was captured by sequencing in a study of blood T cell repertoires in COVID-19. As for the study in general: COVID-19 samples, acute and convalescent, were from the United States, Italy and Spain. PBMCs, B-cell-depleted T cells, or T cells provided the cDNA or gDNA that made up the material.

Enrolled during active infection, Seattle patients were then followed longitudinally. The CDR3 contains 16 residues. Trimming took off 6 bases at V and 0 bases at J, with 17 bases between the two ends. The V gene's germline CDR1 is SNHLY and CDR2 FYNNEI. Source study methods: Scientists estimated how many nucleated cells there were by amplifying reference gene primers. Generated by immunoSEQ multiplex PCR, the TCRdb table keeps only in-frame clones and is missing some. The V and J calls and clone size were taken over from that table, and D and trimming were inferred from the DNA. The data show 250,000 to 350,000 clones, 75% to 90% seen once.

Sequencing was performed on peripheral blood. The clonotype originates from a woman aged 70-85 years with COVID-19, enrolled during active disease. J is TRBJ1-1 and V is TRBV2; D is uncertain. The CDR3, as DNA: TGTGCCAGCAGCTCCAGGACGGGAACTATGAACACTGAAGCTTTCTTT. Translating it yields CASSSRTGTMNTEAFF.